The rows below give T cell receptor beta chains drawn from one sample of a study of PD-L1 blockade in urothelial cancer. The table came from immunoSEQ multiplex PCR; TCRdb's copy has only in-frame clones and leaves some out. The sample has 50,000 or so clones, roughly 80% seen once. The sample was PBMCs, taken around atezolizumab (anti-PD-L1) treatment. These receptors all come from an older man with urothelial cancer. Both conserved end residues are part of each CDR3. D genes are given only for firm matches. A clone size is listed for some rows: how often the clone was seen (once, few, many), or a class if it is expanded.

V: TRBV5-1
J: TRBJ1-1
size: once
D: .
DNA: TGCGCCAGCAGCTTGGGGGGAGCGCACACTGAAGCTTTCTTT
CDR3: CASSLGGAHTEAFF

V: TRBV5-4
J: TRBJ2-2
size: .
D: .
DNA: TGTGCCAGCAGCTTAGGAAGGAGCACCGGGGAGCTGTTTTTT
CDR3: CASSLGRSTGELFF

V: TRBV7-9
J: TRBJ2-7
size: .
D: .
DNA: TGTGCCAGCAGCCCCCCGCGTCACGAGCAGTACTTC
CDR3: CASSPPRHEQYF

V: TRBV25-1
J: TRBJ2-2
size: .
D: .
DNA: TGTGCCAGCAGTGAATCCTACACCGGGGAGCTGTTTTTT
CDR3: CASSESYTGELFF

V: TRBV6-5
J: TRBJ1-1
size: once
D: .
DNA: TGTGCCAGCAGTGTACAGGGTGGGGGCACTGAAGCTTTCTTT
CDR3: CASSVQGGGTEAFF

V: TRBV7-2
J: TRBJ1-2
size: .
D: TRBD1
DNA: TGTGCCAGCAGCTCGGACAGGGGGAGAGGCTACACCTTC
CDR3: CASSSDRGRGYTF

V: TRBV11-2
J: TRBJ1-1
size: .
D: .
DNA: TGTGCCAGCAGCCAGAGCGGGAACACTGAAGCTTTCTTT
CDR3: CASSQSGNTEAFF

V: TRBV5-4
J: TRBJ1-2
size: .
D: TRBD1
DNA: TGTGCCAGCAGCCCGAGACAGGGCTATGGCTACACCTTC
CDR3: CASSPRQGYGYTF

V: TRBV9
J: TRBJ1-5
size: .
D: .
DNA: TGTGCCAGCAGCTCCAAACGGGAGGGAACACAGCCCCAGCATTTT
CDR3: CASSSKREGTQPQHF

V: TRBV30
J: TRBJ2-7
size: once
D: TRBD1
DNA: TGTGCGGCGAGGGGCAGGGGGTGGATGGGGGAGCAGTACTTC
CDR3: CAARGRGWMGEQYF

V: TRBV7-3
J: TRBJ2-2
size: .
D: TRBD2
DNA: TGTGCCAGCAGCGGGAGCGGGGGGCGAGTCACCGGGGAGCTGTTTTTT
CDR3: CASSGSGGRVTGELFF

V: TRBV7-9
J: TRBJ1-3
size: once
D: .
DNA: TGTGCCAGCAGCTTAGAGGCAGGCCCTGGAAACACCATATATTTT
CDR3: CASSLEAGPGNTIYF

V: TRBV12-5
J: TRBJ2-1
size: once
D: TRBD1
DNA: TGTGCTAGTGGTTTACCGGGACAGGGGTCATTCTATGAGCAGTTCTTC
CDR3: CASGLPGQGSFYEQFF

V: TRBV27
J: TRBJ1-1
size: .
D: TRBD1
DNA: TGTGCCAGCTCCTCACAGGGGGCATTTACTGAAGCTTTCTTT
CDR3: CASSSQGAFTEAFF

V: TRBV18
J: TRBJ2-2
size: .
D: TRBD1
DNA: TGTGCCAGCTCACCGATTCCGGACAGGGCTTATACCGGGGAGCTGTTTTTT
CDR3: CASSPIPDRAYTGELFF

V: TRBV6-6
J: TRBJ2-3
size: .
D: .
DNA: TGTGCCAGCAGTGTACGGGGGAGGCCGCAGTATTTT
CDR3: CASSVRGRPQYF

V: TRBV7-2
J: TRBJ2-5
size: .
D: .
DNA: TGTGCCAGCAGCAAACGGACGCCTAGGGGTGCGGAGACCCAGTACTTC
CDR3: CASSKRTPRGAETQYF

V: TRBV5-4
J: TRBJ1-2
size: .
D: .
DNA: TGTGCCAGCAGCTTTCCGGGGGGCGGTAGCTATGGCTACACCTTC
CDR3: CASSFPGGGSYGYTF

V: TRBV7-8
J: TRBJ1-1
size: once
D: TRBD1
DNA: TGTGCCAGCAGCTCGTCCGGGACAGGGTTTGGCACTGAAGCTTTCTTT
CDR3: CASSSSGTGFGTEAFF

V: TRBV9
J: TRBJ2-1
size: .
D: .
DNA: TGTGCCAGCAGCGTAGCTACATCGGGGGGCCGTGGTGAGCAGTTCTTC
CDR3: CASSVATSGGRGEQFF

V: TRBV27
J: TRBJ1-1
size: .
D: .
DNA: TGTGCCAGCAGTTTAGCAGACAGGCGCCCGAACACTGAAGCTTTCTTT
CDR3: CASSLADRRPNTEAFF

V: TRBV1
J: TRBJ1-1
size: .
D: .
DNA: TGCACCAGCAGCCAAGATAAGGGACAGGGGGCCCCAAACACTGAAGCTTTCTTT
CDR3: CTSSQDKGQGAPNTEAFF

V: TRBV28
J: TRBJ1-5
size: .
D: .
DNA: TGTGCCAGCACCCTTGGGGGGGCGGACAATCAGCCCCAGCATTTT
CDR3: CASTLGGADNQPQHF

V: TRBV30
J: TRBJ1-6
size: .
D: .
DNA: TGTGCCTGGAGTGTACGAGGGCAGGGGCGGTATTCACCCCTCCACTTT
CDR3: CAWSVRGQGRYSPLHF

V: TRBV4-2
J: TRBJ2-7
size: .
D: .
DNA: TGTGCCAGCAGCCAAGGGAGCGACGCCGGTAGGAACGAGCAGTACTTC
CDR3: CASSQGSDAGRNEQYF

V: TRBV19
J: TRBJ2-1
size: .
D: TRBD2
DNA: TGTGCCAGTACGGCGGGGGGGCTGACTGAGCAGTTCTTC
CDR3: CASTAGGLTEQFF

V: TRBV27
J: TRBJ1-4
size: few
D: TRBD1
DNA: TGTGCCAGCAGTCCACAGGGGGCAACTAATGAAAAACTGTTTTTT
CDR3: CASSPQGATNEKLFF

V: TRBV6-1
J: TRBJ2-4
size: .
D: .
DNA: TGTGCCAGCAGTGGTCTTGGGGGGGCGGCCAAAAACATTCAGTACTTC
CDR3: CASSGLGGAAKNIQYF

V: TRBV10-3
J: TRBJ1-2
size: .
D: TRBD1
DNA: TGTGCCACCAGGAGACAGGGGGCCGAGGACTATGGCTACACCTTC
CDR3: CATRRQGAEDYGYTF

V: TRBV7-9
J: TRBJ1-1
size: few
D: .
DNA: TGTGCCAGCAGCCCGCGGGGCAGGAGGGACACTGAAGCTTTCTTT
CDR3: CASSPRGRRDTEAFF

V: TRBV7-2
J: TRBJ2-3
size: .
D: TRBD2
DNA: TGTGCCAGCAGCCCCGGGACTAGCGGAGGAAGCACAGATACGCAGTATTTT
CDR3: CASSPGTSGGSTDTQYF

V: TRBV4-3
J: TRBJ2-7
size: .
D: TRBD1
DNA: TGCGCCAGCAGCCAAGATGTACAGGGGGCCCCCTACGAGCAGTACTTC
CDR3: CASSQDVQGAPYEQYF

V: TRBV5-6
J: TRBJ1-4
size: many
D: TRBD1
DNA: TGTGCCAGCAGCTTTACTACAGGGGGTGAGACTAATGAAAAACTGTTTTTT
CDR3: CASSFTTGGETNEKLFF

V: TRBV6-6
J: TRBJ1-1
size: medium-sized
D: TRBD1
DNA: TGTGCCAGCAGTACAGGGGAGAACACTGAAGCTTTCTTT
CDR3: CASSTGENTEAFF

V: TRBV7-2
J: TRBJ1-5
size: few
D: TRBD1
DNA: TGTGCCAGCAGCCCCAGGGGGCTCGGCAATCAGCCCCAGCATTTT
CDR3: CASSPRGLGNQPQHF

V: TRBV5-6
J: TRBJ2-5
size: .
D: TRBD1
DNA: TGTGCCAGCAGCGTCCGGACAGGGGGAACAGAGACCCAGTACTTC
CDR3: CASSVRTGGTETQYF

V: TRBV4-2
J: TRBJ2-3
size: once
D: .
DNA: TGTGCCAGCAGCCGATATGCCCCGCTGGACAGTGATACGCAGTATTTT
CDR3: CASSRYAPLDSDTQYF

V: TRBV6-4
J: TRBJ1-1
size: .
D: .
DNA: TGTGCCAGCAGTGGGGGTGCGGGGACTCGGGCTTTCTTT
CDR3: CASSGGAGTRAFF

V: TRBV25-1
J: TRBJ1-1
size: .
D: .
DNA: TGTGCCAGCAGTGGACGGCTAGCTGAAGCTTTCTTT
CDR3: CASSGRLAEAFF

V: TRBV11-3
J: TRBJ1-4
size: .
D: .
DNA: TGTGCCAGCAGCTTAATGAGAGGGAATGAAAAACTGTTTTTT
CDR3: CASSLMRGNEKLFF

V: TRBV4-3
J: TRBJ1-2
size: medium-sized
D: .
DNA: TGCGCCAGCAGCCAAGATCTTCTCGGCGGATCCTACTATGGCTACACCTTC
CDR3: CASSQDLLGGSYYGYTF

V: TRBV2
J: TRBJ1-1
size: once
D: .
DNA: TGTGCCAGCGACGGACAGAAGAACACTGAAGCTTTCTTT
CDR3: CASDGQKNTEAFF

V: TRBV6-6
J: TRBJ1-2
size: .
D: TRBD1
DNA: TGTGCCAGCAGTTACAGGGACAGGGGGCGAGGCTACACCTTC
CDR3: CASSYRDRGRGYTF

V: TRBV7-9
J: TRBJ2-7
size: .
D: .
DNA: TGTGCCAGCAGCCCCCACCACCCCAGCGCTCCCTACGAGCAGTACTTC
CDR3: CASSPHHPSAPYEQYF

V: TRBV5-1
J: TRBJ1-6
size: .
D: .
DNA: TGCGCCAGCAGCTTGGAGGGACAAAGGGGATCACCCCTCCACTTT
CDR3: CASSLEGQRGSPLHF

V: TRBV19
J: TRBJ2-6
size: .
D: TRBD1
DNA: TGTGCCAGTGAACAGGGGGCCTCTGGTGCCAACGTCCTGACTTTC
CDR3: CASEQGASGANVLTF

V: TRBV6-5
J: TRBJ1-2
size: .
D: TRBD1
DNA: TGTGCCAGCAGCGCGACGACAGGGGTGAACTATGGCTACACCTTC
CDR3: CASSATTGVNYGYTF

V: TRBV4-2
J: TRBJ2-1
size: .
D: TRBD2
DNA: TGTGCCAGCAGCCGAACCTTAGCGGGAGGCTCCTACAATGAGCAGTTCTTC
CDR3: CASSRTLAGGSYNEQFF

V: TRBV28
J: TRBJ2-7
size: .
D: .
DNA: TGTGCCAGCAGTTTACCCAGTGTGGCAGCCTACGAGCAGTACTTC
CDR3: CASSLPSVAAYEQYF

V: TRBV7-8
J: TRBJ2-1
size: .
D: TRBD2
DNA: TGTGCCAGCAGCCTTCTAGATGAGCGGGACGGTGAGCAGTTCTTC
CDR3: CASSLLDERDGEQFF

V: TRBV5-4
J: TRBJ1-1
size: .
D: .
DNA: TGTGCCAGCAGCGAGCCGGAAAACACAGGCTACACTGAAGCTTTCTTT
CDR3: CASSEPENTGYTEAFF

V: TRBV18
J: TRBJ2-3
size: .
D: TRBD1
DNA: TGTGCCAGCTCACCACCACAGGGGATTTACACAGATACGCAGTATTTT
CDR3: CASSPPQGIYTDTQYF

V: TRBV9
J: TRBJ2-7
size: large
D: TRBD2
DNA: TGTGCCAGCAGCCCCCGTTCGGGACTAGCGGGAGTCGAGCAGTACTTC
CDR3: CASSPRSGLAGVEQYF

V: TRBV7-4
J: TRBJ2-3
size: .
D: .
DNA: TGTGCCAGCAAATTATACCGAGGGCTAGAAAGCACAGATACGCAGTATTTT
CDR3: CASKLYRGLESTDTQYF

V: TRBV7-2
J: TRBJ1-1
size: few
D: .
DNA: TGTGCCAGCAGCTTACGTCGAGGGTCTGAAGCTTTCTTT
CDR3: CASSLRRGSEAFF

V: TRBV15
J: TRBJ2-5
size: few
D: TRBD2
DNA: TGTGCCACCGATCTAGCGGGGTCCACCCCGGTAGAGACCCAGTACTTC
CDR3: CATDLAGSTPVETQYF

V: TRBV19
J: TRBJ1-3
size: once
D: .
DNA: TGTGCCATAGGCGGGGCCTCTGGAAACACCATATATTTT
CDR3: CAIGGASGNTIYF